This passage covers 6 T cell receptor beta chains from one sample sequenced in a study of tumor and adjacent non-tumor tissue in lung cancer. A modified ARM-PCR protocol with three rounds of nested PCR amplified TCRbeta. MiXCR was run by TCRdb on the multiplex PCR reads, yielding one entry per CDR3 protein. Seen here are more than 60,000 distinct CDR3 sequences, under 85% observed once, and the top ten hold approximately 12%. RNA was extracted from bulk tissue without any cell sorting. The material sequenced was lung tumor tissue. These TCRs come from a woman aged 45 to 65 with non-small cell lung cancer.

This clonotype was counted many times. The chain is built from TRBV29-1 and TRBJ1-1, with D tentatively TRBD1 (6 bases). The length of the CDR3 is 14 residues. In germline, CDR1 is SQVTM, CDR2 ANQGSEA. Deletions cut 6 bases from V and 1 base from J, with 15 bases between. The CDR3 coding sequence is TGCAGCGTCGGCGTACAGACAGGGAACACTGAAGCTTTCTTT. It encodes CSVGVQTGNTEAFF.

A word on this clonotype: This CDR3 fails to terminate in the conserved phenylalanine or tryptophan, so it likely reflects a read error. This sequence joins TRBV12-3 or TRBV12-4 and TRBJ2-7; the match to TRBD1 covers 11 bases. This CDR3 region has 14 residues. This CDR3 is CASNLGDRGYEQYI. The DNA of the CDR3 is TGTGCCAGCAATTTAGGGGACAGGGGGTATGAGCAGTACATC.

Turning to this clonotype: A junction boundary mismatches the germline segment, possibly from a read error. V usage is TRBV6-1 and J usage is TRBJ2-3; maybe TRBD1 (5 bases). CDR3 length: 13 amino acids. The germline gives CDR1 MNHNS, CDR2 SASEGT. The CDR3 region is CASSEEDMPRQCF. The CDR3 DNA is TGTGCCAGCAGTGAAGAAGACATGCCGAGACAGTGTTTT.

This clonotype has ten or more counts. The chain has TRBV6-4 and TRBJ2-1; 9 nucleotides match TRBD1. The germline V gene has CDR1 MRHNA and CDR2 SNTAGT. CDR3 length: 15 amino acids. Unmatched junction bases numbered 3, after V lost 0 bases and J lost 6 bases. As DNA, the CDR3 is TGTGCCAGCAGTGACTCAAGACAGGGGGTCAATGAGCAGTTCTTC. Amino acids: CASSDSRQGVNEQFF.

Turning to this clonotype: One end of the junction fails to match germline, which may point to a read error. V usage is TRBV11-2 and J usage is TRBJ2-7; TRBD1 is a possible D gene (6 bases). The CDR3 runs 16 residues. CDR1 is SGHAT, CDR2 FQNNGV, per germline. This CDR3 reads CASSQEQGEFSYEQQF. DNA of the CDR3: TGTGCCAGCAGCCAGGAACAGGGAGAGTTCTCCTACGAGCAGCAGTTC.

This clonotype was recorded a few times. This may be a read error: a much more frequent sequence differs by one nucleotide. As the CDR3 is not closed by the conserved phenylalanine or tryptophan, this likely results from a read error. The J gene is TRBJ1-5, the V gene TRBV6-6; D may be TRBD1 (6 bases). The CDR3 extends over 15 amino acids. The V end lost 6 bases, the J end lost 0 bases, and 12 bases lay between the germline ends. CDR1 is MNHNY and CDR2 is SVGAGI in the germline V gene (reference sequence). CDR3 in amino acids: CASRSGVNSNQPQHY. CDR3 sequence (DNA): TGTGCCAGCAGATCAGGGGTTAATAGCAATCAGCCCCAGCATTAT.